Following are 27 T cell receptor beta chains from one sample sequenced in a study of graft-versus-host responses after intestinal transplantation. Here immunoSEQ multiplex PCR was the method, and the copy in TCRdb shows in-frame clones only, minus some. The sample has about 96,000 clones; 92% are singletons. These receptors' antigens are unknown. The sequencing here drew on unstimulated CD4+ T cells sorted from spleen or lymph node cells, taken before intestinal transplant. The source is a human donor who received an intestinal transplant.

The chain couples TRBV14 to TRBJ2-4; 7 bases fit TRBD2. With 0 bases clipped from V and 3 bases from J, the junction kept 11 bases outside the gene matches. This CDR3 is 18 amino acids long. Germline CDR1 reads SGHDN; CDR2 reads FVKESK. CDR3 sequence (DNA): TGTGCCAGCAGCCAAGACACCCGGGGACTACTACACAAAAACATTCAGTACTTC. This translates into CASSQDTRGLLHKNIQYF.

The chain carries TRBV19 and TRBJ1-5; 10 nucleotides line up with TRBD1. V trimming: 4 bases; J trimming: 7 bases; junction bases outside the gene matches: 7. In germline, CDR1 is LNHDA, CDR2 SQIVND (reference sequence). This CDR3 region has 15 residues. CDR3 sequence (DNA): TGTGCCAGTAGTAGGGGGACAGGGGAGGGGCAGCCCCAGCATTTT. It encodes CASSRGTGEGQPQHF.

V gene TRBV11-2 combines with J gene TRBJ2-7; D is perhaps TRBD2 (6 bases). The V end was cut by 3 bases, the J end by 0 bases, with 9 bases between. This CDR3 has 14 residues. Germline CDR1 reads SGHAT; CDR2 reads FQNNGV. CDR3 sequence (DNA): TGTGCCAGCAGCTTGGGGACTCGCTCCTACGAGCAGTACTTC. The encoded protein is CASSLGTRSYEQYF.

This clone has just a few counts. The chain carries TRBV2 and TRBJ1-3; D is unclear. V lost 7 bases to trimming and J lost 2 bases, with 15 bases between them. The CDR3 has 15 residues. Looked up from germline, CDR1 is SNHLY and CDR2 is FYNNEI. This CDR3 reads CASIASWYAGNTIYF. The CDR3 bases are TGTGCCAGCATAGCCAGTTGGTATGCTGGAAACACCATATATTTT.

The chain links TRBV28 to TRBJ2-6, with D hard to call. V was trimmed by 4 bases and J by 0 bases, leaving 7 bases between them. The CDR3 has 15 amino acids. Germline V gene lookup returns CDR1 MDHEN and CDR2 SYDVKM. Here the CDR3 reads CASSYFISGANVLTF. As DNA, the CDR3 is TGTGCCAGCAGTTACTTCATCTCTGGGGCCAACGTCCTGACTTTC.

The chain carries TRBV5-1 and TRBJ2-1; 9 positions agree with TRBD2. Germline V gene sequence: CDR1 SGHRS, CDR2 YFSETQ. The CDR3 contains 18 residues. V lost 2 bases to trimming and J lost 6 bases; unmatched junction nucleotides: 15. CDR3 in DNA: TGCGCCAGCAGCTTCCAACACCCGAGCGGGGGGACCTTCAATGAGCAGTTCTTC. This translates into CASSFQHPSGGTFNEQFF.

The chain recombines TRBV19 with TRBJ1-1; 8 positions match TRBD1. CDR3 length: 15 residues. V lost 4 bases to trimming and J lost 1 base; unmatched junction nucleotides: 5. CDR1 and CDR2 from the germline V gene are LNHDA and SQIVND (reference sequence). The CDR3 DNA is TGTGCCAGTAGTACCCCAGGGGGCCCGAACACTGAAGCTTTCTTT. It is translated as CASSTPGGPNTEAFF.

V usage is TRBV4-1 and J usage is TRBJ2-3; D gene unclear. Trimming pared 0 bases from V and 4 bases from J, leaving 5 bases between. The length of the CDR3 is 13 residues. Germline V lookup: CDR1 MGHRA, CDR2 YSYEKL. CDR3 sequence reads: CASSQDPADTQYF. The DNA for the CDR3 is TGCGCCAGCAGCCAAGATCCCGCAGATACGCAGTATTTT.

The chain joins TRBV4-2 to TRBJ2-3; 14 nucleotides align to TRBD2. V lost 1 base to trimming and J lost 6 bases; unmatched junction nucleotides: 3. CDR1 LGHNA and CDR2 YNFKEQ come from the germline V gene. The CDR3 length is 16 residues. Here the CDR3 reads CASSQGLAGGRDTQYF. The DNA of the CDR3 is TGTGCCAGCAGCCAAGGACTAGCGGGGGGGCGCGATACGCAGTATTTT.

The rearrangement uses TRBV7-2 and TRBJ1-1; D unclear. CDR1 is SGHTA, CDR2 FQGNSA, per germline. CDR3 length: 14 residues. Trimming pared 2 bases from V and 1 base from J, leaving 8 bases between. The CDR3 region has the DNA TGTGCCAGCAGCTTATCGGCAGGGAACACTGAAGCTTTCTTT. Amino acids: CASSLSAGNTEAFF.

The V and J genes are TRBV6-1 and TRBJ1-5; D unclear. CDR3 length: 14 amino acids. V lost 6 bases, J lost 7 bases, and 16 bases lay in between. The V gene's germline CDR1 is MNHNS and CDR2 SASEGT. The CDR3, as DNA: TGTGCCAGCAGAACCGTTACGCCGGGACAGCCCCAGCATTTT. Translating gives CASRTVTPGQPQHF.

This rearrangement joins TRBV5-5 to TRBJ2-7; 11 bases align to TRBD2. CDR1 is SGHKS, CDR2 YYEKEE, per germline (reference sequence). CDR3 size: 19 residues. Trimming took 1 base from V and 3 from J; bases not matched to a gene: 15. CDR3 DNA: TGTGCCAGCAGCTTGTTTCGGCTAGCGGGAGGTACTTGGAACTACGAGCAGTACTTC. Protein sequence: CASSLFRLAGGTWNYEQYF.

The chain couples TRBV4-1 to TRBJ1-2; no definite D call. The CDR3 covers 16 residues. V lost 5 bases and J 0 bases, leaving 16 bases between the germline ends. From germline, CDR1 is MGHRA and CDR2 YSYEKL. In nucleotides, the CDR3 is TGCGCCAGCAGCACCCAATCCGGCGGAGCTAACTATGGCTACACCTTC. This sequence encodes CASSTQSGGANYGYTF.

The genes are TRBV19 and TRBJ2-7; possible D gene TRBD1, 6 bases. The germline V gene has CDR1 LNHDA and CDR2 SQIVND (reference sequence). CDR3 length: 11 amino acids. Trimming took off 6 bases at V and 5 bases at J, with 8 bases between the two ends. The CDR3 sequence is CASRQGDEQYF. The CDR3 DNA sequence: TGTGCCAGTAGACAGGGTGACGAGCAGTACTTC.

This clone came up once. J is TRBJ2-7 and V is TRBV2; 9 bases match TRBD2. Germline CDR1 reads SNHLY; CDR2 reads FYNNEI. J lost 2 bases, V lost 5 bases, and 13 bases had no gene match. CDR3 length: 17 residues. The CDR3 is CASSRAGGLASTYEQYF. As DNA, the CDR3 is TGTGCCAGCAGTCGAGCGGGGGGCCTGGCCTCCACCTACGAGCAGTACTTC.

The V gene is TRBV7-9, the J gene TRBJ1-2; maybe TRBD1 (6 bases). The V and J ends lost 2 bases and 7 bases respectively, with 14 bases between them. The CDR3 consists of 14 residues. Germline lookup yields CDR1 SEHNR and CDR2 FQNEAQ (reference sequence). The CDR3 spells CASSLIQGVGGYTF. In nucleotides, the CDR3 is TGTGCCAGCAGCTTAATACAGGGAGTAGGTGGCTACACCTTC.

The rearrangement links TRBV5-1 to TRBJ1-3, with D uncertain. CDR1 is SGHRS, CDR2 YFSETQ, per germline. CDR3 length: 18 amino acids. Trimming took off 1 base at V and 1 base at J, with 18 bases between the two ends. The CDR3, as DNA: TGCGCCAGCAGCTTGTGGGGAGGGAGGATTGATTCTGGAAACACCATATATTTT. It translates to CASSLWGGRIDSGNTIYF.

The J gene is TRBJ2-1, the V gene TRBV19; 10 positions agree with TRBD2. CDR1 and CDR2 (germline): LNHDA, SQIVND (reference sequence). V was clipped by 3 bases and J by 5 bases; unmatched bases: 4. The CDR3 has 15 amino acids. Written as DNA, the CDR3 is TGTGCCAGTAGTATTTCACTAGCGGGGAACAATGAGCAGTTCTTC. Its translation is CASSISLAGNNEQFF.

The chain carries TRBV2 and TRBJ2-7; 8 bases match TRBD1. CDR1 is SNHLY and CDR2 is FYNNEI in the germline V gene. The CDR3 loop spans 15 amino acids. Unmatched junction bases numbered 8, after V lost 3 bases and J lost 4 bases. Here the CDR3 DNA reads TGTGCCAGCAGTGACGGATACAGGGGGAGATACGAGCAGTACTTC. Translating it yields CASSDGYRGRYEQYF.

This clone occurred once. The chain couples TRBV4-1 to TRBJ2-6; the match to TRBD2 covers 11 bases. The CDR3 totals 18 residues. J lost 1 base, V lost 3 bases, and 5 bases had no gene match. Looked up from germline, CDR1 is MGHRA and CDR2 is YSYEKL. The chain's CDR3 is CASSHLLAGASGANVLTF. The CDR3 bases are TGCGCCAGCAGCCACCTACTAGCGGGAGCGTCTGGGGCCAACGTCCTGACTTTC.

The rearrangement joins TRBV5-6 to TRBJ2-1; D gene uncertain. V lost 0 bases, J lost 0 bases, and 10 bases lay in between. The CDR3 consists of 16 residues. CDR1 and CDR2 (germline): SGHDT, YYEEEE. The chain's CDR3 is CASSLEWSISYNEQFF. As DNA, the CDR3 is TGTGCCAGCAGCTTGGAGTGGTCTATCTCCTACAATGAGCAGTTCTTC.

The chain links TRBV30 to TRBJ1-1; D is unclear. There are 14 residues in the CDR3. The V end was cut by 4 bases, the J end by 1 base, with 13 bases between. Germline V gives CDR1 GTSNPN, CDR2 SVGIG (reference sequence). The CDR3 bases are TGTGCCTGGATGAGAGGGCAGACGAACACTGAAGCTTTCTTT. Its protein is CAWMRGQTNTEAFF.

This clone is a singleton in its sample. The chain uses TRBV7-9 and TRBJ2-2; D is ambiguous. V was cut by 2 bases and J by 0 bases, with 4 bases left in between. Germline assignment: CDR1 SEHNR and CDR2 FQNEAQ (reference sequence). CDR3 size: 14 residues. The DNA for the CDR3 is TGTGCCAGCAGCTTAATCTCGAACACCGGGGAGCTGTTTTTT. It encodes CASSLISNTGELFF.

V is TRBV2 and J is TRBJ2-5; D is perhaps TRBD1 (5 bases). From germline, CDR1 is SNHLY and CDR2 FYNNEI. V was cut by 6 bases and J by 4 bases, with 12 bases left in between. The CDR3 contains 13 residues. The CDR3 loop reads CASRGQNIETQYF. CDR3 sequence (DNA): TGTGCCAGCAGAGGACAAAACATAGAGACCCAGTACTTC.

On this clone: Distinct nucleotide sequences in the sample also encode this CDR3. The V call is TRBV6-5, the J call TRBJ1-2; 9 bases are shared with TRBD1. J lost 6 bases, V lost 5 bases, and 4 bases had no gene match. The CDR3 covers 13 residues. Germline V gene data show CDR1 as MNHEY and CDR2 as SVGAGI. This CDR3 is CASSHDRGDGYTF. The CDR3 DNA sequence: TGTGCCAGCAGTCACGACAGGGGGGATGGCTACACCTTC.

The CDR3 DNA is TGTGCCAGCAGCCCCCAACCGCTCCCGGTGCAGGATAATCAGCCCCAGCATTTT. Protein: CASSPQPLPVQDNQPQHF. The genes are TRBV5-5 and TRBJ1-5; D remains ambiguous. The length of the CDR3 is 18 residues. Germline V gives CDR1 SGHKS, CDR2 YYEKEE (reference sequence). V was trimmed by 4 bases and J by 4 bases, leaving 24 bases between them. Supplemented by reference TRBV5-5 and TRBJ1-5, the full variable domain reads DAGVTQSPTHLIKTRGQQVTLRCSPISGHKSVSWYQQVLGQGPQFIFQYYEKEERGRGNFPDRFSARQFPNYSSELNVNALLLGDSALYLCASSPQPLPVQDNQPQHFGDGTRLSIL.

The chain joins TRBV7-8 to TRBJ1-1, with D possibly TRBD1 on 5 matching bases. The CDR3 is made up of 15 amino acids. The V and J ends lost 3 bases and 2 bases respectively, with 13 bases between them. The V gene's germline CDR1 is SGHVS and CDR2 FQNEAQ. The CDR3 sequence: CASSLTTGGNTEAFF. The CDR3, as DNA: TGTGCCAGCAGCTTGACAACAGGTGGTAACACTGAAGCTTTCTTT.